This is a list of T cell receptor beta chains from one sample in a study of T-cell memory formation after mild COVID-19. Each CDR3 protein is one row after TCRdb ran MiXCR on the 5' RACE reads. The repertoire consists of roughly 300,000 distinct CDR3 sequences, with around 15% occurring once and the leading ten covering about 20%. The specimen was PBMCs or a T cell subset sorted from them (not recorded which). These TCRs come from a man between 18 and 35 years old who had mild COVID-19 (a few samples of this study predate the infection). Cell type and time point are not known. Both conserved end residues are part of each CDR3. The D gene is left open where the match is weak. The size entry is marked missing in some rows and otherwise reads once, few, many or a size class.

abundance,j_gene,d_gene,v_gene,CDR3nt,CDR3aa
many,TRBJ2-3,NA,TRBV28,TGTGCCAGCACCCAAAGGTTCCGGGCAGATACGCAGTATTTT,CASTQRFRADTQYF
few,TRBJ2-5,TRBD1,TRBV6-2/TRBV6-3,TGTGCCAGCAGTTCCGCAGGCCTCCGGGACAGGGTTTGGGAGACCCAGTACTTC,CASSSAGLRDRVWETQYF
NA,TRBJ1-1,TRBD1,TRBV7-3,TGTGCCAGCAGCTTAAACTCGGGACAGAAAGCTTTCTTT,CASSLNSGQKAFF
many,TRBJ1-1,NA,TRBV4-1,TGCGCCAGCAGCCAAGATGAGGGGTGGGGGACTGAAGCTTTCTTT,CASSQDEGWGTEAFF
NA,TRBJ2-5,TRBD2,TRBV12-3/TRBV12-4,TGTGCCAGCAGTTTTGGACTAGCGGGGGCCCAAGAGACCCAGTACTTC,CASSFGLAGAQETQYF
NA,TRBJ2-3,NA,TRBV5-4,TGTGCCAGCAGTCCAACTACAGGGAGCACAGATACGCAGTATTTT,CASSPTTGSTDTQYF
few,TRBJ2-3,NA,TRBV10-3,TGTGCCAGCAATCTAGAATGGGAGCCAGATACGCAGTATTTT,CASNLEWEPDTQYF
few,TRBJ2-7,NA,TRBV5-1,TGCGCCAGCACGCAAGGGACCAGTAGCAAGCAGTACTTC,CASTQGTSSKQYF
NA,TRBJ2-1,TRBD1,TRBV27,TGTGCCAGCAGACTCCCCGGGACAGGGCATGACAATGAGCAGTTCTTC,CASRLPGTGHDNEQFF
NA,TRBJ1-5,NA,TRBV4-1,TGCGCCAGCAGCCTCGGCGGCCTTGTGGAGCCCCAGCATTTT,CASSLGGLVEPQHF
few,TRBJ2-2,NA,TRBV2,TGTGCCGGGCTAAACACCGGGGAGCTGTTTTTT,CAGLNTGELFF
NA,TRBJ2-3,NA,TRBV12-3/TRBV12-4,TGTGCCAGCACCCCGGGACGATTAAGCACAGATACGCAGTATTTT,CASTPGRLSTDTQYF
few,TRBJ1-1,NA,TRBV7-9,TGTGCCAGCAGCCCACCGGGGGCAGGACACATTTCAGGGGCTTTCTTT,CASSPPGAGHISGAFF
NA,TRBJ2-2,NA,TRBV12-3/TRBV12-4,TGTGCCAGCACGTTCGGGCGGAACACCGGGGAGCTGTTTTTT,CASTFGRNTGELFF
few,TRBJ2-1,TRBD2,TRBV4-3,TGCGCCAGCAGCCAAGACTCGCGGGGGGGTAGGGATGAGCAGTTCTTC,CASSQDSRGGRDEQFF
NA,TRBJ1-4,NA,TRBV5-4,TGTGCCAGCACCCCGGACCTTAATGAAAAACTGTTTTTT,CASTPDLNEKLFF
NA,TRBJ1-6,NA,TRBV5-4,TGTGCCAGCAGCCTAGAACCCTATAATTCACCCCTCCACTTT,CASSLEPYNSPLHF